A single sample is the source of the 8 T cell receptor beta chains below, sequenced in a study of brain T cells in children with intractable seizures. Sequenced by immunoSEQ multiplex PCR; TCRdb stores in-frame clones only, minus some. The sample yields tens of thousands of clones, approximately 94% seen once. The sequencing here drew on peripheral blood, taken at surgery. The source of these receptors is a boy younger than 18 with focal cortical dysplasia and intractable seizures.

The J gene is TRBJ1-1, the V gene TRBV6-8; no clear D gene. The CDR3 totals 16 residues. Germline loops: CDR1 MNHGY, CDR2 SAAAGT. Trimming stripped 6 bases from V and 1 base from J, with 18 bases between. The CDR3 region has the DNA TGTGCCAGCAGCCAACCTCGAGGGCTCCGGAACACTGAAGCTTTCTTT. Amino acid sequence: CASSQPRGLRNTEAFF.

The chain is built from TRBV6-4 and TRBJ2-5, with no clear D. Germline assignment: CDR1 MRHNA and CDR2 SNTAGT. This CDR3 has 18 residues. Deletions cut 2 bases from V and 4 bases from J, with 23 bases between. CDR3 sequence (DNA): TGTGCCAGCAGTGACCCCGGCACCCTACCTTCAGTCTTAGAGACCCAGTACTTC. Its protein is CASSDPGTLPSVLETQYF.

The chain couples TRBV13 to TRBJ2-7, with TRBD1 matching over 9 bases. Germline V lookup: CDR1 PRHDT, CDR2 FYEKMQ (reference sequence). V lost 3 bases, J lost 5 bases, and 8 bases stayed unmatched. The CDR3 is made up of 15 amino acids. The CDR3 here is CASSFPGTGLHEQYV. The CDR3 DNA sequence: TGTGCCAGCAGCTTTCCCGGGACAGGGCTCCACGAGCAGTACGTC.

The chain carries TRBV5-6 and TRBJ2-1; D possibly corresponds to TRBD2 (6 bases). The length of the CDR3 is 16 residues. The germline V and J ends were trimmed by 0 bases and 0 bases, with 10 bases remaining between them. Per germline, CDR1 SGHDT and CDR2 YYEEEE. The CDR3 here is CASSLAPGSSYNEQFF. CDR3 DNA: TGTGCCAGCAGCTTGGCCCCCGGGAGCTCCTACAATGAGCAGTTCTTC.

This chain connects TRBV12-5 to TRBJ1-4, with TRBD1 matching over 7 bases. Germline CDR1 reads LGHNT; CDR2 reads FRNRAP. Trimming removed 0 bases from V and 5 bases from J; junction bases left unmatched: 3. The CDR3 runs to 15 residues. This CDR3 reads CASGLVQGGNEKLFF. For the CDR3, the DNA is TGTGCTAGTGGTTTGGTACAAGGGGGCAATGAAAAACTGTTTTTT. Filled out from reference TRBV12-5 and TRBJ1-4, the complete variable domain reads DARVTQTPRHKVTEMGQEVTMRCQPILGHNTVFWYRQTMMQGLELLAYFRNRAPLDDSGMPKDRFSAEMPDATLATLKIQPSEPRDSAVYFCASGLVQGGNEKLFFGSGTQLSVL.

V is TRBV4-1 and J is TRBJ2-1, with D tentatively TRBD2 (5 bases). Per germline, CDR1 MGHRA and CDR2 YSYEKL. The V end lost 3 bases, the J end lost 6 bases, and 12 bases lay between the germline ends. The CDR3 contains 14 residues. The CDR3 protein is CASSHPGVANEQFF. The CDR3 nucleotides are TGCGCCAGCAGCCACCCCGGGGTAGCCAATGAGCAGTTCTTC.

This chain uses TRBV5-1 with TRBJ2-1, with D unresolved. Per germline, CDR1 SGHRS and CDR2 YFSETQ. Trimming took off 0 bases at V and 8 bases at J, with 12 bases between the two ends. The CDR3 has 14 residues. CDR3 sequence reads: CASSLESLSYEQFF. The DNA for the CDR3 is TGCGCCAGCAGCTTGGAGAGTCTTAGCTATGAGCAGTTCTTC.

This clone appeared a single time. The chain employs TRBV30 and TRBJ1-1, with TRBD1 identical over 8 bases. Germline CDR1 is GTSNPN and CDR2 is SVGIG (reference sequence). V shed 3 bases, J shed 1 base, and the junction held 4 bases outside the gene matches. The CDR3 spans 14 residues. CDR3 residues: CAWSDGQGNTEAFF. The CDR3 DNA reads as TGTGCCTGGAGCGACGGACAGGGGAACACTGAAGCTTTCTTT.